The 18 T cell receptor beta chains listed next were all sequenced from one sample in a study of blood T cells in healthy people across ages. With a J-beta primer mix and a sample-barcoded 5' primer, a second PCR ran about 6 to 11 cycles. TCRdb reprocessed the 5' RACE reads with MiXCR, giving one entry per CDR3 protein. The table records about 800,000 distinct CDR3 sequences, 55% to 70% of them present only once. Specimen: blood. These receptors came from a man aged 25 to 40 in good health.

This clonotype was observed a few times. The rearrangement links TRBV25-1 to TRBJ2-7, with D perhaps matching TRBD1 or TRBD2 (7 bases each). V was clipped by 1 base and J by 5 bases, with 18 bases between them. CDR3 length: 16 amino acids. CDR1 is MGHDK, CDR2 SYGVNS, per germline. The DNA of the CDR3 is TGTGCCAGCAGTGAATCGAGTGGGAGGGGGCCCAACGAGCAGTACTTC. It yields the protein CASSESSGRGPNEQYF.

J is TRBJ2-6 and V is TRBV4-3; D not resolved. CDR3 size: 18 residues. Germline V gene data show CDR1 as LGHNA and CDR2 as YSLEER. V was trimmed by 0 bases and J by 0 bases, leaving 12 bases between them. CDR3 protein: CASSQEVDGTSGANVLTF. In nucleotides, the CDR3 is TGCGCCAGCAGCCAAGAGGTTGACGGTACCTCTGGGGCCAACGTCCTGACTTTC.

This CDR3 reads CSVEGGATGKRYGYTF. The CDR3, as DNA: TGCAGCGTTGAAGGAGGTGCTACAGGAAAACGCTATGGCTACACCTTC. The V call is TRBV29-1, the J call TRBJ1-2; TRBD1 is a possible D gene (5 bases). V was clipped by 1 base and J by 4 bases, with 19 bases between them. Germline V gene lookup returns CDR1 SQVTM and CDR2 ANQGSEA. The CDR3 consists of 16 residues. Full variable domain (outside the CDR3, taken from reference TRBV29-1 and TRBJ1-2): SAVISQKPSRDICQRGTSLTIQCQVDSQVTMMFWYRQQPGQSLTLIATANQGSEATYESGFVIDKFPISRPNLTFSTLTVSNMSPEDSSIYLCSVEGGATGKRYGYTFGSGTRLTVV.

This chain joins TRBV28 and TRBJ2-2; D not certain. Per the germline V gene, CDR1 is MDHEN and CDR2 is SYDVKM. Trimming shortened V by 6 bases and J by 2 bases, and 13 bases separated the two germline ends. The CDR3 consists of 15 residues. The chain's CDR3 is CASRTSVPNTGELFF. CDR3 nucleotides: TGTGCCAGCAGAACCTCGGTCCCAAACACCGGGGAGCTGTTTTTT.

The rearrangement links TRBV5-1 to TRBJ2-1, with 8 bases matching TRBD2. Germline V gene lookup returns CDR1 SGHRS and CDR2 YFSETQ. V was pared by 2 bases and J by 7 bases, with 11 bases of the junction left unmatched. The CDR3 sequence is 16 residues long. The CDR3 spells CASSLGQREPRNEQFF. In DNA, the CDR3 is TGCGCCAGCAGCTTAGGGCAGCGGGAGCCCCGTAATGAGCAGTTCTTC.

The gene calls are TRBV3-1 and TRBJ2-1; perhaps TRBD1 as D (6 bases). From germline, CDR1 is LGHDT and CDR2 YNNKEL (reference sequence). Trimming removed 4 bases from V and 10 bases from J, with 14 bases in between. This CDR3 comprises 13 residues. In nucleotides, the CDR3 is TGTGCCAGCAGCCGCGGACAGCCGGGAGAGCAGTTCTTC. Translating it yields CASSRGQPGEQFF.

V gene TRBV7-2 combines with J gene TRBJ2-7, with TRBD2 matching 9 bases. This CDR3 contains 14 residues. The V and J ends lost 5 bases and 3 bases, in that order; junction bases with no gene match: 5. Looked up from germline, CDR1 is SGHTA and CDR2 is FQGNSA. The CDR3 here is CASSGRAGGYEQYF. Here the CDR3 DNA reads TGTGCCAGCAGCGGGAGAGCGGGAGGCTACGAGCAGTACTTC.

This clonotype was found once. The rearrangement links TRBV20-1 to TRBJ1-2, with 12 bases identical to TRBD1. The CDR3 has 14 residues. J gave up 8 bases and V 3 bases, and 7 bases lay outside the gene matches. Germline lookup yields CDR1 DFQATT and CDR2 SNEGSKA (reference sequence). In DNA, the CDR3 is TGCAGTGCTAGGCCCGGGACAGGGGGCCGGGGCTACACCTTC. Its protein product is CSARPGTGGRGYTF.

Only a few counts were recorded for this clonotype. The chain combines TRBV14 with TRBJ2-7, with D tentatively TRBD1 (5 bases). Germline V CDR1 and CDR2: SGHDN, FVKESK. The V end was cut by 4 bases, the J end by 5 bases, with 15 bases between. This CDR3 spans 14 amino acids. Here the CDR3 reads CASSREEGVDEQYF. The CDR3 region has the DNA TGTGCCAGCAGCCGCGAGGAAGGGGTTGACGAGCAGTACTTC.

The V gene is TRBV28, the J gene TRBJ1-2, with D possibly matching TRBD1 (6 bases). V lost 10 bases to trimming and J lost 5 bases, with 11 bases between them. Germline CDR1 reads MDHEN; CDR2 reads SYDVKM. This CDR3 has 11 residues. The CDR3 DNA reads TGTGCCACACAACAGGGATATGGCTACACCTTC. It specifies CATQQGYGYTF.

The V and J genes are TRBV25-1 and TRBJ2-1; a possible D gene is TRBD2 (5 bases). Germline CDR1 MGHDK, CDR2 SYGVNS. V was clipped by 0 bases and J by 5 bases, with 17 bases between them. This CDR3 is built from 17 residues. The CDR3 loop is CASSEYMSGRGHNEQFF. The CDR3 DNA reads TGTGCCAGCAGTGAATACATGAGCGGCCGAGGGCACAATGAGCAGTTCTTC.

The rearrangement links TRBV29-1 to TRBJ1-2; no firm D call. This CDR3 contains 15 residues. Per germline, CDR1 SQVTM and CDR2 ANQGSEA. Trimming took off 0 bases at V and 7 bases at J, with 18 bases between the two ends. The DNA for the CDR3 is TGCAGCGTTGAAGATCTCGACGGAAAAATCATTGGCTACACCTTC. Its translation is CSVEDLDGKIIGYTF.

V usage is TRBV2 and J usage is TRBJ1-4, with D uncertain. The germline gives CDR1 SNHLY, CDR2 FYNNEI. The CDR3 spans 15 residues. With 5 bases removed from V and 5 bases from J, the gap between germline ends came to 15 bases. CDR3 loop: CASSSGVRPNEKLFF. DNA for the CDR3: TGTGCCAGCAGTTCCGGGGTCAGGCCAAATGAAAAACTGTTTTTT.

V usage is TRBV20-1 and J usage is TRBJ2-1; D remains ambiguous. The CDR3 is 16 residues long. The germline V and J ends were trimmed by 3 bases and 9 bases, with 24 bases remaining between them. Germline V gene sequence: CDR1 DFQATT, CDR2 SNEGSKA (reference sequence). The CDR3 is CSARTPSFGSSSEQFF. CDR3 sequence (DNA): TGCAGTGCTAGGACCCCTTCCTTCGGGTCCTCCAGTGAGCAGTTCTTC.

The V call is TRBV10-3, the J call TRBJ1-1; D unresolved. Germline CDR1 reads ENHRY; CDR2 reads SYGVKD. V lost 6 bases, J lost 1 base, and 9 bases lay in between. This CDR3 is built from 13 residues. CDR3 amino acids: CAISAMGNTEAFF. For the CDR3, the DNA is TGTGCCATCAGCGCTATGGGGAACACTGAAGCTTTCTTT.

CDR3 DNA sequence: TGCAGCTCGGGACAGGGAGTGGGCAGTGAGCAGTTCTTC. It translates to CSSGQGVGSEQFF. J is TRBJ2-1 and V is TRBV29-1; 9 positions agree with TRBD1. CDR1 is SQVTM and CDR2 is ANQGSEA in the germline V gene. This CDR3 comprises 13 residues. Trimming took 8 bases from V and 9 from J; bases not matched to a gene: 11.

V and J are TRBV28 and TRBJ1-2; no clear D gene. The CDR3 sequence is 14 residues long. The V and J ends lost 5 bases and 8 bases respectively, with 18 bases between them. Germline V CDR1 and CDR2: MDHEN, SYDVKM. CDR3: CASSPGRADQGYTF. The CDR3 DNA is TGTGCCAGCAGTCCCGGTCGCGCGGATCAGGGCTACACCTTC.

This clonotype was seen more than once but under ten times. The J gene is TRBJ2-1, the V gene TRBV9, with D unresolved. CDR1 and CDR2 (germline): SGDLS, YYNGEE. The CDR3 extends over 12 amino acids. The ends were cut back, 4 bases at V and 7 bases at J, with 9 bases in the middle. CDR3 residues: CASSPTSNEQFF. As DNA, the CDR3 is TGTGCCAGCAGCCCCACCTCGAATGAGCAGTTCTTC. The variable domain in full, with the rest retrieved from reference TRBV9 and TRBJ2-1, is DSGVTQTPKHLITATGQRVTLRCSPRSGDLSVYWYQQSLDQGLQFLIQYYNGEERAKGNILERFSAQQFPDLHSELNLSSLELGDSALYFCASSPTSNEQFFGPGTRLTVL.